The following is a T cell receptor (beta chain) sequence with its context. The antigen remains undetermined. The library labeled individual cDNA molecules by adding unique molecular identifiers to them. TCRdb independently ran MiXCR on the RACE reads; one entry per CDR3 protein. Of about 53,000 distinct CDR3 sequences in the sample, 9.9% were seen once. This record belongs to a study of human T cells and chemical hapten exposure. The study's findings and limits: Donors in the study had alopecia, meaning their immune response may differ from healthy people's.

The ends lost 2 bases at V and 3 bases at J; junction bases unmatched: 5. The CDR3 is 15 amino acids. Germline V lookup: CDR1 MNHEY, CDR2 SVGEGT. The time point here: pre-sensitization, week 0. Treatment indicated: therapeutic diphenylcyclopropenone sensitization with weekly scalp DPC. This chain uses TRBV6-2 or TRBV6-3 with TRBJ2-3; TRBD1 matches at 7 bases. The material sequenced was whole blood, taken in connection with sensitization to the hapten diphenylcyclopropenone (DPC). This TCR derives from a man aged 40-49 years with alopecia areata. Some clones in this sample may be carry-over from other donors' samples. CDR3 sequence reads: CASSYKGRGTDTQYF. For the CDR3, the DNA is TGTGCCAGCAGTTACAAGGGCAGGGGGACAGATACGCAGTATTTT.